The clone carrying this T cell receptor (beta chain) was seen a few times. Its specificity is unknown. Trimming shortened V by 6 bases and J by 0 bases, and 13 bases separated the two germline ends. The CDR3 is made up of 14 amino acids. The germline V gene encodes CDR1 DFQATT and CDR2 SNEGSKA (reference sequence). The data derive from a study of T cells after yellow fever vaccination. Findings and limits, study-wide: Post-booster repertoires contained most primary-vaccination clones again (roughly 95% CD4, about 90% CD8).

Each CDR3 protein is one row after TCRdb ran MiXCR on the 5' RACE reads. The sample records nearly 350,000 distinct CDR3 sequences, 8% to 9.5% being singletons. This sequence joins TRBV20-1 and TRBJ2-3, with a weak D call TRBD2 (5 bases). The sequencing here drew on PBMCs, taken about 41 days after the first yellow fever vaccination. The receptor comes from a man between 18 and 35 years old who received the YFV17D yellow fever vaccine. The CDR3: CSARSRTSTDTQYF. The CDR3 bases are TGCAGTGCACGAAGTAGGACTAGCACAGATACGCAGTATTTT.